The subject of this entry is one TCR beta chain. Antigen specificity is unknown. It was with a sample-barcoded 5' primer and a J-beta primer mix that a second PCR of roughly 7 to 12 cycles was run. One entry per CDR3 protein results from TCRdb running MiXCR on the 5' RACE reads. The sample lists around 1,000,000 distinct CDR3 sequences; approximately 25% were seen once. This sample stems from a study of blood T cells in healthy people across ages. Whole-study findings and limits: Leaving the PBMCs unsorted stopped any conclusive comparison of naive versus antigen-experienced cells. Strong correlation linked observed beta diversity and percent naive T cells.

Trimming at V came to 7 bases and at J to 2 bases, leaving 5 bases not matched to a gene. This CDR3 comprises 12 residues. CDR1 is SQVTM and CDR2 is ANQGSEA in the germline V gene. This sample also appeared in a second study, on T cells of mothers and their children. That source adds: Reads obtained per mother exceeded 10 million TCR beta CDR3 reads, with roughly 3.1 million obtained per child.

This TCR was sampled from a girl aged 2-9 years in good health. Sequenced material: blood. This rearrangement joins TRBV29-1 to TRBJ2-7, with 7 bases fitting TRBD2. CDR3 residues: CSGRTSPYEQYF. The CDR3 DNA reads TGCAGCGGACGGACTAGTCCCTACGAGCAGTACTTC.